Included here is one T cell receptor (beta chain) sequence, with context. Its target is unknown. The record originates from a study of cytomegalovirus exposure and HLA in healthy donors. Study-wide background: Earlier, 117 million unique TCR beta sequences were recovered from 200 million or so T cells by an analysis. Whole-study findings and limits: The study found most TCR sequences rare, yet found some public TCRs in many donors. Later analysis identified 15,000 to 20,000 TCR beta sequences associated with HLA alleles, using a false discovery rate threshold of 0.05.

J was trimmed by 6 bases and V by 0 bases; bases with no gene match: 9. This CDR3 spans 16 amino acids. CDR1 and CDR2 (germline): MNHEY, SVGAGI. As for the donors, each was a healthy bone marrow donor. This PCR relied on a set of 60 Vbeta primers and 13 Jbeta primers. Profiled with immunoSEQ multiplex PCR; TCRdb holds only in-frame clones, not every one. The sample consists of approximately 42,000 clones, about 84% of them appearing once. The chain joins TRBV6-5 to TRBJ2-7; 9 positions match TRBD2. The specimen was PBMCs. This receptor was identified in a man between 45 and 60 years old in good health and CMV-seronegative. CDR3 protein: CASSYSGTSHPGEQYF. The CDR3 nucleotides are TGTGCCAGCAGTTACTCGGGGACTAGCCACCCCGGCGAGCAGTACTTC.